One sample yielded the 18 T cell receptor beta chains listed below, sequenced in a study of blood T cell repertoires in COVID-19. TCRdb's table, derived via immunoSEQ multiplex PCR, lists solely in-frame clones and lacks some. The table lists under 35,000 clones, over 70% of them singletons. Sequencing used peripheral blood. Every receptor here comes from a man aged 55-75 years with active COVID-19.

The V call is TRBV11-1, the J call TRBJ1-1, with D hard to call. This CDR3 spans 11 amino acids. The germline CDR1 and CDR2 sequences are SGHAT and FQDESV (reference sequence). V lost 5 bases and J lost 7, with 8 bases in between. The DNA for the CDR3 is TGTGCCAGCAGCCCCCGGGTTGAAGCTTTCTTT. Translated: CASSPRVEAFF.

This CDR3 reads CASSYSTLGEETQYF. CDR3 nucleotides: TGTGCCAGCAGTTACTCGACCCTAGGTGAGGAGACCCAGTACTTC. The genes are TRBV6-6 and TRBJ2-5; no clear D gene. Trimming cost V 0 bases and J 5 bases, with 13 bases left between them. The CDR3 sequence is 15 residues long. Per the germline V gene, CDR1 is MNHNY and CDR2 is SVGAGI (reference sequence).

This sequence joins TRBV19 and TRBJ1-5; TRBD1 matches 7 bases. The length of the CDR3 is 15 residues. From germline, CDR1 is LNHDA and CDR2 SQIVND (reference sequence). V gave up 5 bases and J gave up 4 bases; unmatched junction bases: 8. CDR3 loop: CASSHRQTGNQPQHF. DNA of the CDR3: TGTGCCAGTAGTCACCGCCAGACAGGGAATCAGCCCCAGCATTTT. Combining the CDR3 with reference TRBV19 and TRBJ1-5 gives the whole variable domain DGGITQSPKYLFRKEGQNVTLSCEQNLNHDAMYWYRQDPGQGLRLIYYSQIVNDFQKGDIAEGYSVSREKKESFPLTVTSAQKNPTAFYLCASSHRQTGNQPQHFGDGTRLSIL.

As to this clone: The identical CDR3 is also encoded by other nucleotide sequences in the sample. The rearrangement links TRBV9 to TRBJ1-4; no firm D call. Germline lookup yields CDR1 SGDLS and CDR2 YYNGEE. The CDR3 is 14 residues long. With 0 bases removed from V and 5 bases from J, the gap between germline ends came to 8 bases. The chain's CDR3 is CASSVGRLNEKLFF. The CDR3 region has the DNA TGTGCCAGCAGCGTAGGCAGGCTAAATGAAAAACTGTTTTTT.

The chain employs TRBV7-9 and TRBJ2-3; TRBD2 agrees at 11 bases. V trimming: 3 bases; J trimming: 7 bases; junction bases outside the gene matches: 6. CDR3 length equals 15 residues. Germline V gene lookup returns CDR1 SEHNR and CDR2 FQNEAQ (reference sequence). In DNA, the CDR3 is TGTGCCAGCAGCTTGGGGACTAGCGGCACGTATACGCAGTATTTT. Translating it yields CASSLGTSGTYTQYF.

The chain combines TRBV5-6 with TRBJ2-7, with D possibly matching TRBD1 (5 bases). Germline CDR1 reads SGHDT; CDR2 reads YYEEEE. V was trimmed by 1 base and J by 6 bases, leaving 20 bases between them. The length of the CDR3 is 16 residues. The CDR3 region has the DNA TGTGCCAGCAGCTTGTTGGTAGGGCAGGGCCTCGGCGAGCAGTACTTC. Its translation: CASSLLVGQGLGEQYF.

The chain links TRBV7-9 to TRBJ1-2; perhaps TRBD1 as D (6 bases). The CDR3 runs to 18 residues. Between the trimmed V and J ends, which lost 1 base and 5 bases, there was a span of 23 bases. From germline, CDR1 is SEHNR and CDR2 FQNEAQ (reference sequence). The CDR3 sequence is CASSLGVRGEKNLYGYTF. CDR3 DNA: TGTGCCAGCAGCTTAGGAGTCAGGGGCGAAAAAAACTTATATGGCTACACCTTC.

The CDR3 protein is CASRPGLLKDTQYF. The CDR3 DNA reads as TGTGCCAGCAGGCCGGGACTCCTTAAGGATACGCAGTATTTT. The chain employs TRBV27 and TRBJ2-3; D perhaps matches TRBD2 (6 bases). Germline CDR1 and CDR2: MNHEY and SMNVEV (reference sequence). CDR3 length equals 14 residues. V was pared by 6 bases and J by 6 bases, with 16 bases between.

The gene calls are TRBV18 and TRBJ2-7, with TRBD2 matching 8 bases. Per the germline V gene, CDR1 is KGHSH and CDR2 is LQKENI. The CDR3 sequence is 16 residues long. The V segment lost 1 base and the J segment 4 bases; nucleotides outside the gene matches: 9. In nucleotides, the CDR3 is TGTGCCAGCTCACCACAGAGCGGGAGCAGTAATTACGAGCAGTACTTC. Residues: CASSPQSGSSNYEQYF.

A note on this clone: A read error may produce the germline difference seen at one junction end. The rearrangement links TRBV5-6 to TRBJ1-2; 10 bases agree with TRBD1. This CDR3 region has 14 residues. In germline, CDR1 is SGHDT, CDR2 YYEEEE. Here the CDR3 reads CASNLDRGNYGYTF. As DNA, the CDR3 is TGTGCCAGCAACTTGGACAGGGGGAACTATGGCTACACCTTC.

The chain joins TRBV10-3 to TRBJ2-7; tentative D call: TRBD1 (5 bases). Trimming pared 2 bases from V and 1 base from J, leaving 6 bases between. This CDR3 is built from 13 residues. Germline-derived CDR1 and CDR2 are ENHRY and SYGVKD. The CDR3 region has the DNA TGTGCCATCAGTGAGGCAGGGTCCTACGAGCAGTACTTC. It yields the protein CAISEAGSYEQYF.

This clone has only one observation. V is TRBV4-2 and J is TRBJ2-5; 12 nucleotides align to TRBD1. This CDR3 is built from 15 residues. With 4 bases clipped from V and 5 bases from J, the junction kept 5 bases outside the gene matches. The germline V gene encodes CDR1 LGHNA and CDR2 YNFKEQ. CDR3 in DNA: TGTGCCAGCAGCCGGGACAGGGGGCGAGGGGAGACCCAGTACTTC. It is translated as CASSRDRGRGETQYF.

This clone was detected only once. The J gene is TRBJ2-1, the V gene TRBV30; TRBD2 matches at 12 bases. The CDR3 contains 16 residues. Germline trimming cut 3 bases from V and 7 bases from J; bases unmatched to any gene: 10. Looked up from germline, CDR1 is GTSNPN and CDR2 is SVGIG (reference sequence). In DNA form, the CDR3 reads TGTGCCTGGAGGAATCTAGCGGGAGGGGCCGCAAATGAGCAGTTCTTC. Protein product: CAWRNLAGGAANEQFF.

The CDR3 region is CASSPPGQGPLFDYGYTF. CDR3 DNA sequence: TGTGCCAGCTCACCACCGGGACAAGGCCCTCTCTTCGACTATGGCTACACCTTC. The V gene is TRBV18, the J gene TRBJ1-2, with D maybe TRBD1 (6 bases). The CDR3 is 18 residues long. Trimming shortened V by 0 bases and J by 3 bases, and 20 bases separated the two germline ends. CDR1 and CDR2 (germline): KGHSH, LQKENI.

V gene TRBV28 combines with J gene TRBJ2-4, with a tentative D call TRBD2 (6 bases). The CDR3 extends over 15 amino acids. Deletions cut 3 bases from V and 2 bases from J, with 11 bases between. In germline, CDR1 is MDHEN, CDR2 SYDVKM. The CDR3 here is CASSFRESSKNIQYF. The CDR3 coding sequence is TGTGCCAGCAGTTTTCGGGAGAGTTCCAAAAACATTCAGTACTTC. Combining the CDR3 with reference TRBV28 and TRBJ2-4 gives the whole variable domain DVKVTQSSRYLVKRTGEKVFLECVQDMDHENMFWYRQDPGLGLRLIYFSYDVKMKEKGDIPEGYSVSREKKERFSLILESASTNQTSMYLCASSFRESSKNIQYFGAGTRLSVL.

V usage is TRBV6-5 and J usage is TRBJ2-1; tentatively, D is TRBD2 (5 bases). The V gene lost 6 bases and the J gene lost 6 bases, with 12 bases spanning the gap. This CDR3 spans 13 amino acids. Germline V gene data show CDR1 as MNHEY and CDR2 as SVGAGI. The DNA for the CDR3 is TGTGCCAGCAGCCGGATAACTAGCAATGAGCAGTTCTTC. Encoded protein: CASSRITSNEQFF.

The chain carries TRBV29-1 and TRBJ1-2, with D possibly being TRBD1 (6 bases). Trimming removed 7 bases at V and 3 bases at J, with 12 bases between. This CDR3 has 12 residues. Per the germline V gene, CDR1 is SQVTM and CDR2 is ANQGSEA. Here the CDR3 reads CSARTADYGYTF. As DNA, the CDR3 is TGCAGCGCCCGGACAGCCGACTATGGCTACACCTTC.

This chain links TRBV5-8 with TRBJ2-7, with 10 bases fitting TRBD2. V lost 0 bases, J lost 7 bases, and 7 bases stayed unmatched. The CDR3 spans 15 residues. CDR1 is SGHTS and CDR2 is YDEGEE in the germline V gene. CDR3 residues: CASSLEASGSREQYF. The CDR3 DNA is TGTGCCAGCAGCTTGGAGGCTAGCGGGAGTCGGGAGCAGTACTTC.